One sample yielded the 6 T cell receptor beta chains listed below, sequenced in a study of CD8 T cells in ankylosing spondylitis. TCRdb re-derived calls from the 5' RACE reads in MiXCR, one entry per CDR3 protein. The table records 150,000 to 200,000 distinct CDR3 sequences, 30% to 35% of them present only once. Sequences were obtained from synovial fluid, either unsorted or a sorted T cell fraction (not recorded which). These receptor sequences come from a male donor with ankylosing spondylitis.

In its sample, this clonotype was seen a few times. The chain uses TRBV4-1 and TRBJ1-6; D possibly corresponds to TRBD1 (5 bases). The CDR3 length is 18 residues. Germline loops: CDR1 MGHRA, CDR2 YSYEKL. With 2 bases removed from V and 7 bases from J, the gap between germline ends came to 21 bases. The CDR3 DNA sequence: TGCGCCAGCAGCCAAAAGCCCACCGGGAGGGGAGAAAATTCACCCCTCCACTTT. Translated, it gives CASSQKPTGRGENSPLHF.

The rearrangement joins TRBV28 to TRBJ2-1; a possible D gene is TRBD2 (5 bases). CDR3 length: 16 amino acids. V was pared by 3 bases and J by 0 bases, with 12 bases between. Germline CDR1 and CDR2: MDHEN and SYDVKM. DNA for the CDR3: TGTGCCAGCAGTTTTTCGGGGAGAGGCTCCTACAATGAGCAGTTCTTC. Its protein is CASSFSGRGSYNEQFF.

This chain links TRBV4-2 with TRBJ2-2, with D possibly TRBD2 on 5 matching bases. CDR3 length equals 14 residues. CDR1 and CDR2 (germline): LGHNA, YNFKEQ. The V and J ends lost 3 bases and 7 bases respectively, with 12 bases between them. The CDR3 DNA sequence: TGTGCCAGCAGCCATGGACTGATCTGCGGGGAGCTGTTTTTT. It translates to CASSHGLICGELFF.

The table lists this clonotype with a few counts. The V call is TRBV20-1, the J call TRBJ1-5, with D unclear. In germline, CDR1 is DFQATT, CDR2 SNEGSKA (reference sequence). The CDR3 is 14 amino acids. V gave up 0 bases and J gave up 3 bases, with 9 bases separating them. The CDR3 DNA follows: TGCAGTGCTAGAGATAGGAGGTTCAATCAGCCCCAGCATTTT. This translates into CSARDRRFNQPQHF.

The V and J genes are TRBV10-3 and TRBJ2-2; TRBD2 agrees at 10 bases. This CDR3 region has 18 residues. The germline V gene has CDR1 ENHRY and CDR2 SYGVKD. Trimming at V came to 4 bases and at J to 1 base, leaving 9 bases not matched to a gene. The CDR3 nucleotides read TGTGCCATCAGTGCATCTAGCGGGAGTAGCCTGAACACCGGGGAGCTGTTTTTT. Encoded protein: CAISASSGSSLNTGELFF.

The chain joins TRBV11-2 to TRBJ2-2, with D tentatively TRBD1 (6 bases). V was shortened by 0 bases and J by 6 bases, with 26 bases between the two germline ends. The CDR3 runs to 20 residues. In germline, CDR1 is SGHAT, CDR2 FQNNGV. CDR3 in amino acids: CASSLDKGDLGHFLAGELFF. Written as DNA, the CDR3 is TGTGCCAGCAGCTTAGATAAGGGGGATTTGGGACACTTTCTTGCCGGGGAGCTGTTTTTT.